The entry that follows covers one T cell receptor (beta chain) sequence. The sample comes from a study of CD8 T cells in Susac syndrome. Germline-derived CDR1 and CDR2 are LNHDA and SQIVND (reference sequence). Trimming pared 1 base from V and 5 bases from J, leaving 8 bases between. The CDR3 sequence is 14 residues long. Reverse transcription of about 0.5 to 1 ug RNA was carried out with random hexamers. Amplification of TCR beta CDR3 by immunoSEQ multiplex PCR spanned 54 Vbeta and 13 Jbeta. TCRdb redid the calling of the immunoSEQ multiplex PCR reads with MiXCR, one entry per CDR3 protein. Here the sample spans over 300,000 distinct CDR3 sequences, about 90% being singletons.

The chain couples TRBV19 to TRBJ2-2; D remains ambiguous. The sequencing input was CD4+ T cells from PBMCs. This TCR was sampled from a human donor with multiple sclerosis. Here the CDR3 DNA reads TGTGCCAGTAGTATAGGGACGGCGACCGGGGAGCTGTTTTTT. Protein: CASSIGTATGELFF.